These T cell receptor beta chains were read from a single sample in a study of control samples from healthy donors and cancer patients. Using immunoSEQ multiplex PCR, the repertoire was profiled, and TCRdb retains in-frame clones only, with some absent. Of 130,000 to 150,000 clones detected, roughly 90% appear once; the ten largest clones hold over 4.5%. Sequencing was performed on blood. These receptors all stem from a man aged 25-45 years in good health. CDR3s include the opening cysteine and the closing phenylalanine or tryptophan. The D gene is left open where the match is weak. The listing skips clone size in some rows; elsewhere it reads once, few, many or a size class.

size: -; V: TRBV5-1; D: TRBD1; J: TRBJ1-5; DNA: TGCGCCAGCAGCTTGGATGGGACAGGGGGCGATCAGCCCCAGCATTTT; CDR3: CASSLDGTGGDQPQHF
size: once; V: TRBV19; D: TRBD1; J: TRBJ2-1; DNA: TGTGCCAGTAGTCGAGACAGGGGCAATGAGCAGTTCTTC; CDR3: CASSRDRGNEQFF
size: -; V: TRBV27; D: -; J: TRBJ1-4; DNA: TGTGCCAGCAGTTTAGCCCCCCGGGAACCTAATGAAAAACTGTTTTTT; CDR3: CASSLAPREPNEKLFF
size: -; V: TRBV5-1; D: TRBD1; J: TRBJ2-1; DNA: TGCGCCAGCAGTACAGGGGGTCGAGGCGATGAGCAGTTCTTC; CDR3: CASSTGGRGDEQFF
size: once; V: TRBV18; D: TRBD2; J: TRBJ2-7; DNA: TGTGCCAGCTCACCTATACTAGCGGGGGACGAGCAGTACTTC; CDR3: CASSPILAGDEQYF
size: -; V: TRBV4-3; D: -; J: TRBJ1-4; DNA: TGCGCCAGCAGCCAAGGGCAAACCACTGAAAAACTGTTTTTT; CDR3: CASSQGQTTEKLFF
size: -; V: TRBV3-1/TRBV3-2; D: -; J: TRBJ2-7; DNA: TGTGCCAGCAGCCAGGCCATTTATTCGGGACTCTCTCCCTACGAGCAGTACTTC; CDR3: CASSQAIYSGLSPYEQYF
size: -; V: TRBV28; D: -; J: TRBJ1-4; DNA: TGTGCCAGCAGTGCCCCCGGGACCTTTGAAAAACTGTTTTTT; CDR3: CASSAPGTFEKLFF
size: -; V: TRBV6-2/TRBV6-3; D: TRBD2; J: TRBJ2-3; DNA: TGTGCCAGCAGTCCCGGTTACACAGCGGGGCCCTCTTTCACAGATACGCAGTATTTT; CDR3: CASSPGYTAGPSFTDTQYF
size: -; V: TRBV4-1; D: TRBD1; J: TRBJ2-7; DNA: TGCGCCAGCAGCCAAGCGGGACAGGGATTAACCTACGAGCAGTACTTC; CDR3: CASSQAGQGLTYEQYF
size: -; V: TRBV7-2; D: TRBD2; J: TRBJ2-3; DNA: TGTGCCAGCAGACCTAGCGGGAGTCTAGATACGCAGTATTTT; CDR3: CASRPSGSLDTQYF
size: -; V: TRBV5-6; D: -; J: TRBJ2-1; DNA: TGTGCCAGCAGACAAGATCTACCAGGGTCTTTAAATGAGCAGTTCTTC; CDR3: CASRQDLPGSLNEQFF
size: once; V: TRBV4-3; D: -; J: TRBJ1-5; DNA: TGCGCCAGCAGCCCGGATACCCTCAGAGAGCCCCAGCATTTT; CDR3: CASSPDTLREPQHF
size: -; V: TRBV7-9; D: -; J: TRBJ2-1; DNA: TGTGCCAGCAGCTTAGCGTTAGGGCATGAGCAGTTCTTC; CDR3: CASSLALGHEQFF
size: -; V: TRBV12-3/TRBV12-4; D: -; J: TRBJ2-7; DNA: TGTGCCAGCAGTTTTAGCCAGTCCTACGAGCAGTACTTC; CDR3: CASSFSQSYEQYF
size: -; V: TRBV4-1; D: TRBD1; J: TRBJ1-2; DNA: TGCGCCAGCAGCCGCCCGGGACAGGGAAAAGGCTACACCTTC; CDR3: CASSRPGQGKGYTF
size: -; V: TRBV5-4; D: -; J: TRBJ2-1; DNA: TGTGCCAGCAGCGTACCCGGGACTTCGAACAATGAGCAGTTCTTC; CDR3: CASSVPGTSNNEQFF
size: once; V: TRBV5-4; D: -; J: TRBJ1-2; DNA: TGTGCCAGCAGCTACCCGGCCAGGGCCTATGGCTACACCTTC; CDR3: CASSYPARAYGYTF
size: -; V: TRBV24-1; D: TRBD2; J: TRBJ2-2; DNA: TGTGCCACCAGTGAAGCCCCGGGACTAGCGAACACCGGGGAGCTGTTTTTT; CDR3: CATSEAPGLANTGELFF
size: -; V: TRBV3-1/TRBV3-2; D: -; J: TRBJ2-7; DNA: TGTGCCCCCCCGGACAGCGAACCCTCCTACGAGCAGTACTTC; CDR3: CAPPDSEPSYEQYF
size: -; V: TRBV9; D: TRBD1; J: TRBJ1-1; DNA: TGTGCCAGCAGCGGCAGAAGGAGGGGGCCGGACACTGAAGCTTTCTTT; CDR3: CASSGRRRGPDTEAFF
size: -; V: TRBV19; D: -; J: TRBJ2-1; DNA: TGTGCCAGTAGTATGGGGCGACCTGAGCAGTTCTTC; CDR3: CASSMGRPEQFF
size: -; V: TRBV24-1; D: -; J: TRBJ1-1; DNA: TGTGCCGAGGGGTTCCCTGAAGCTTTCTTT; CDR3: CAEGFPEAFF
size: -; V: TRBV13; D: TRBD2; J: TRBJ2-5; DNA: TGTGCCAGCAGCTTAGCTCCGCGGGAGGCTGGAGAGACCCAGTACTTC; CDR3: CASSLAPREAGETQYF
size: -; V: TRBV29-1; D: -; J: TRBJ2-3; DNA: TGCAGCGTTGGCCCTGGGGGGAACACAGATACGCAGTATTTT; CDR3: CSVGPGGNTDTQYF
size: -; V: TRBV4-3; D: TRBD2; J: TRBJ2-1; DNA: TGCGCCAGCAGCCAAGAGTTAGCGGGGCGTTACAATGAGCAGTTCTTC; CDR3: CASSQELAGRYNEQFF
size: -; V: TRBV7-3; D: -; J: TRBJ2-3; DNA: TGTGCCAGCAGCTTAACGAACGCCAGGGGAACGTGGGCAGATACGCAGTATTTT; CDR3: CASSLTNARGTWADTQYF
size: -; V: TRBV7-8; D: -; J: TRBJ2-2; DNA: TGTGCCAGCAGCCTACGGGAGCAGAGCACCGGGGAGCTGTTTTTT; CDR3: CASSLREQSTGELFF
size: once; V: TRBV6-2/TRBV6-3; D: -; J: TRBJ1-2; DNA: TGTGCCAGCAGCCGCCGAGGGTCTAACTATGGCTACACCTTC; CDR3: CASSRRGSNYGYTF
size: -; V: TRBV19; D: -; J: TRBJ2-3; DNA: TGTGCCAGTAGTACGCTTGCGGTCGGCTCAGATACGCAGTATTTT; CDR3: CASSTLAVGSDTQYF
size: -; V: TRBV7-6; D: -; J: TRBJ2-2; DNA: TGTGCCAGCAGCTTAGACTCGGGCAGCAACACCGGGGAGCTGTTTTTT; CDR3: CASSLDSGSNTGELFF
size: once; V: TRBV19; D: -; J: TRBJ1-5; DNA: TGTGCCAGTGCCGGGACGGCAAGCAATCAGCCCCAGCATTTT; CDR3: CASAGTASNQPQHF
size: -; V: TRBV11-3; D: -; J: TRBJ2-3; DNA: TGTGCCAGCCAGTCCACAGATACGCAGTATTTT; CDR3: CASQSTDTQYF